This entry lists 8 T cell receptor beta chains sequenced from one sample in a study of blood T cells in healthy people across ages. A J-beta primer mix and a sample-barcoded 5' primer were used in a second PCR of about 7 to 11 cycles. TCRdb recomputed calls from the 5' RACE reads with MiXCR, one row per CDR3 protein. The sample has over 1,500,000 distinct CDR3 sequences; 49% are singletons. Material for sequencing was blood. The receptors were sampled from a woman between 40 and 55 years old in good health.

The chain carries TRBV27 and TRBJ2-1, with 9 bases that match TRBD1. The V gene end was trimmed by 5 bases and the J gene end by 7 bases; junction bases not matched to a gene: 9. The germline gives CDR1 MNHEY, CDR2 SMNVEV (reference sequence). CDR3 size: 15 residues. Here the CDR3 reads CASSPGTGRMNEQFF. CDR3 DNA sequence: TGTGCCAGCAGTCCCGGGACAGGGCGGATGAATGAGCAGTTCTTC.

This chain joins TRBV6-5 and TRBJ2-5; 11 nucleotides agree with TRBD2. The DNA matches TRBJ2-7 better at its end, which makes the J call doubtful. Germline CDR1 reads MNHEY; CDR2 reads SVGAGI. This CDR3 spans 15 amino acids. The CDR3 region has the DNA TGTGCCAGCAGTCGGGGACTAGCGGAATACGACGAGCAGTACTTC. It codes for CASSRGLAEYDEQYF.

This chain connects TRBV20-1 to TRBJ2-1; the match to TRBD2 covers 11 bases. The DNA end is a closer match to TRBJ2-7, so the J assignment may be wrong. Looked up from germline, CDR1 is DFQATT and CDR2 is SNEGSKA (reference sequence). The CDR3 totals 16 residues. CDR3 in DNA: TGCAGTGCTAGAGGGGCGACTAGCGGGAAATACAATGAGCAGTACTTC. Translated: CSARGATSGKYNEQYF.

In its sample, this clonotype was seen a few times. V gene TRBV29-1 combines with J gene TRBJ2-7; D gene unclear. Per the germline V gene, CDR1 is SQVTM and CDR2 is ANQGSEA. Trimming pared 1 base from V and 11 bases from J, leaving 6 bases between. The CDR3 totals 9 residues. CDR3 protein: CSVEGPEYF. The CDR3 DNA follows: TGCAGCGTTGAAGGCCCAGAGTACTTC.

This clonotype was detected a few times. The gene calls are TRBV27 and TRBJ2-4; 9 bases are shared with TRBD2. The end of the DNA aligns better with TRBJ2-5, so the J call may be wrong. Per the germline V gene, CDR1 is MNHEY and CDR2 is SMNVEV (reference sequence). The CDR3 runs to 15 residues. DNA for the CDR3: TGTGCCAGCAGTCCGGCTAGCGGGGTAGTGGAGACCCAGTACTTC. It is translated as CASSPASGVVETQYF.

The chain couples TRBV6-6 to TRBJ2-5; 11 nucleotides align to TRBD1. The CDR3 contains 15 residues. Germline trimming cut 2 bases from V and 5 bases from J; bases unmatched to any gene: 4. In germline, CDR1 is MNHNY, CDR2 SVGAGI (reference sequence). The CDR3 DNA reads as TGTGCCAGCAGTTACGGACAGGGGGCTATGGAGACCCAGTACTTC. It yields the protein CASSYGQGAMETQYF.

The CDR3 bases are TGTGCCAGCAGTTGGGGGGTTGGCTACACCTTC. It translates to CASSWGVGYTF. This rearrangement joins TRBV28 to TRBJ1-2, with a weak D call TRBD1 (5 bases). The CDR3 consists of 11 residues. Germline CDR1 and CDR2: MDHEN and SYDVKM. V lost 4 bases and J lost 7, with 7 bases in between.

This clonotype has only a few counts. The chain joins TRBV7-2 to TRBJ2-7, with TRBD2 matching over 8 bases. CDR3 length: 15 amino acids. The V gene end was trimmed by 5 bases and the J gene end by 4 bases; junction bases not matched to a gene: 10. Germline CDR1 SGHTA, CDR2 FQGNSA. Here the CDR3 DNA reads TGTGCCAGCAGCCCCGATGGAAGCGGGGGTTACGAGCAGTACTTC. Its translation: CASSPDGSGGYEQYF. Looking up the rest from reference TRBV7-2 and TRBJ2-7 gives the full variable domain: GAGVSQSPSNKVTEKGKDVELRCDPISGHTALYWYRQSLGQGLEFLIYFQGNSAPDKSGLPSDRFSAERTGGSVSTLTIQRTQQEDSAVYLCASSPDGSGGYEQYFGPGTRLTVT.